The clone carrying this T cell receptor beta chain was detected only a few times. TCRdb's table, derived via immunoSEQ multiplex PCR, lists solely in-frame clones and lacks some. The sample has about 130,000 clones; approximately 85% are singletons. This specimen comes from a study of blood T cell repertoires in COVID-19. The V segment lost 3 bases and the J segment 4 bases; nucleotides outside the gene matches: 14. There are 18 residues in the CDR3. CDR1 is LNHDA, CDR2 SQIVND, per germline (reference sequence). This receptor was identified in a woman aged 80 or over with COVID-19, enrolled during active disease. The source material was peripheral blood. The chain has TRBV19 and TRBJ2-3; 9 bases agree with TRBD1. Here the CDR3 reads CASSIRGTETGGSDTQYF. CDR3 nucleotide sequence: TGTGCCAGTAGTATTAGGGGGACCGAGACAGGGGGATCAGATACGCAGTATTTT. Complete variable domain (other parts from reference TRBV19 and TRBJ2-3): DGGITQSPKYLFRKEGQNVTLSCEQNLNHDAMYWYRQDPGQGLRLIYYSQIVNDFQKGDIAEGYSVSREKKESFPLTVTSAQKNPTAFYLCASSIRGTETGGSDTQYFGPGTRLTVL.